The 16 T cell receptor beta chains given below trace back to one sample, sequenced in a study of cytomegalovirus exposure and HLA in healthy donors. PCR used 60 Vbeta primers and 13 Jbeta primers. TCRdb's copy holds only in-frame clones and misses some; the assay was immunoSEQ multiplex PCR. Of 150,000 to 200,000 clones in the sample, 77% are singletons; the top ten hold around 2.8%. Sequencing used PBMCs. These receptors came from a woman aged 40 to 49 in good health and CMV-seropositive.

The V gene is TRBV5-8, the J gene TRBJ1-1; a weak D match, TRBD1 (6 bases). The germline CDR1 and CDR2 sequences are SGHTS and YDEGEE. The CDR3 runs to 15 residues. V was shortened by 2 bases and J by 1 base, with 12 bases between the two germline ends. DNA for the CDR3: TGTGCCAGCAGCTTAGGGGGTGTCGGGAACACTGAAGCTTTCTTT. Residues: CASSLGGVGNTEAFF.

The rearrangement joins TRBV7-6 to TRBJ1-4; D call uncertain. The CDR3 consists of 16 residues. The germline V gene encodes CDR1 SGHVS and CDR2 FNYEAQ. Trimming pared 5 bases from V and 0 bases from J, leaving 13 bases between. The CDR3 is CASSPFSSSTNEKLFF. The CDR3 bases are TGTGCCAGCAGCCCCTTTTCCAGTTCAACTAATGAAAAACTGTTTTTT.

Only a few counts were recorded for this clone. The rearrangement links TRBV7-8 to TRBJ2-2, with TRBD2 identical over 10 bases. There are 15 residues in the CDR3. With 6 bases clipped from V and 0 bases from J, the junction kept 1 base outside the gene matches. Germline assignment: CDR1 SGHVS and CDR2 FQNEAQ. CDR3 DNA sequence: TGTGCCAGCAGACTAGCGGGGCCGAACACCGGGGAGCTGTTTTTT. Translated, it gives CASRLAGPNTGELFF.

This clone was seen a single time. This CDR3 is also generated by other DNA sequences in the sample. V and J are TRBV5-1 and TRBJ2-7; D unresolved. V lost 0 bases to trimming and J lost 0 bases, with 7 bases between them. The V gene's germline CDR1 is SGHRS and CDR2 YFSETQ. The CDR3 loop spans 14 amino acids. The DNA for the CDR3 is TGCGCCAGCAGCTTGGACGCCAGCTCCTACGAGCAGTACTTC. This translates into CASSLDASSYEQYF.

The genes are TRBV6-5 and TRBJ1-1; tentatively, D is TRBD1 (5 bases). V was clipped by 3 bases and J by 0 bases, with 8 bases between them. The CDR3 spans 14 residues. Germline values: CDR1 MNHEY, CDR2 SVGAGI. CDR3 bases: TGTGCCAGCAGTTATAGACAGTTGAACACTGAAGCTTTCTTT. Its protein product is CASSYRQLNTEAFF.

The chain has TRBV7-2 and TRBJ1-2; possible D gene TRBD1, 5 bases. This CDR3 has 13 residues. V lost 5 bases and J lost 4, with 11 bases in between. Germline V lookup: CDR1 SGHTA, CDR2 FQGNSA. The CDR3 reads CASSPPGGYGYTF. CDR3 nucleotides: TGTGCCAGCAGCCCCCCGGGGGGCTATGGCTACACCTTC.

Only one count was recorded for this clone. The chain combines TRBV19 with TRBJ1-5; D is unclear. Between the trimmed V and J ends, which lost 8 bases and 4 bases, there was a span of 6 bases. The CDR3 covers 11 residues. Per the germline V gene, CDR1 is LNHDA and CDR2 is SQIVND (reference sequence). The CDR3 loop is CASGVNQPQHF. The CDR3 nucleotides are TGTGCCAGTGGAGTAAATCAGCCCCAGCATTTT.

The rearrangement links TRBV7-8 to TRBJ1-2, with D perhaps TRBD1 (6 bases). The CDR3 is 14 residues long. CDR1 is SGHVS, CDR2 FQNEAQ, per germline. V lost 3 bases to trimming and J lost 0 bases, with 8 bases between them. The CDR3 nucleotides read TGTGCCAGCAGCTTGGACAGTTCTAACTATGGCTACACCTTC. Protein sequence: CASSLDSSNYGYTF.

The chain uses TRBV18 and TRBJ2-4; maybe TRBD1 (6 bases). The germline V gene encodes CDR1 KGHSH and CDR2 LQKENI. V was clipped by 3 bases and J by 2 bases, with 14 bases between them. CDR3 length equals 16 residues. Here the CDR3 DNA reads TGTGCCAGCTCACCGCAGCAGACAGGCTCCAAAAACATTCAGTACTTC. This sequence encodes CASSPQQTGSKNIQYF.

The chain employs TRBV2 and TRBJ2-3, with TRBD2 as a possible D gene (7 bases). Germline CDR1 is SNHLY and CDR2 is FYNNEI. V dropped 3 bases and J dropped 8 bases, with 12 bases sitting between them. CDR3 length: 13 amino acids. CDR3 sequence reads: CASSEARGGTQYF. The CDR3 DNA reads as TGTGCCAGCAGTGAGGCAAGGGGGGGTACGCAGTATTTT.

The rearrangement links TRBV7-8 to TRBJ2-3; no clear D gene. Trimming removed 2 bases at V and 3 bases at J, with 15 bases between. The CDR3 consists of 16 residues. Per germline, CDR1 SGHVS and CDR2 FQNEAQ. CDR3 amino acids: CASSLIGSSRTDTQYF. CDR3 sequence (DNA): TGTGCCAGCAGCTTAATAGGTAGCTCTCGGACAGATACGCAGTATTTT.

The chain has TRBV5-1 and TRBJ2-3; a weak D match, TRBD2 (5 bases). V lost 0 bases and J lost 0, with 11 bases in between. The CDR3 covers 16 residues. CDR1 is SGHRS and CDR2 is YFSETQ in the germline V gene. CDR3 in DNA: TGCGCCAGCAGCTTGGGCGGTCGGACTAGCACAGATACGCAGTATTTT. Its translation is CASSLGGRTSTDTQYF.

This clone was recorded once. V is TRBV5-1 and J is TRBJ1-4; D possibly corresponds to TRBD1 (6 bases). The CDR3 length is 15 residues. Trimming shortened V by 5 bases and J by 5 bases, and 16 bases separated the two germline ends. Germline CDR1 is SGHRS and CDR2 is YFSETQ. For the CDR3, the DNA is TGCGCCAGCAGTTTGATCGGACAGTCCAATGAAAAACTGTTTTTT. Its translation: CASSLIGQSNEKLFF.

This clone has just one count. The CDR3 bases are TGTGCCAGCAGCTTAGATCAAACCTACGAGCAGTACTTC. It yields the protein CASSLDQTYEQYF. The V call is TRBV11-2, the J call TRBJ2-7; unclear D gene. V was trimmed by 0 bases and J by 2 bases, leaving 5 bases between them. Germline CDR1 reads SGHAT; CDR2 reads FQNNGV. The CDR3 length is 13 residues.

This chain uses TRBV29-1 with TRBJ1-1; D not resolved. V dropped 2 bases and J dropped 0 bases, with 7 bases sitting between them. The germline V gene encodes CDR1 SQVTM and CDR2 ANQGSEA. This CDR3 comprises 13 residues. The CDR3 sequence: CSVESILNTEAFF. The CDR3 bases are TGCAGCGTTGAATCCATTTTGAACACTGAAGCTTTCTTT.

The CDR3 DNA sequence: TGTGCCAGCAGTTCAGAAGGACAGGGGATGGTAGATACGCAGTATTTT. It encodes CASSSEGQGMVDTQYF. The V gene is TRBV28, the J gene TRBJ2-3, with 9 bases that match TRBD1. The CDR3 length is 16 residues. Germline V gene lookup returns CDR1 MDHEN and CDR2 SYDVKM. The junction had 10 bases not matched to a gene; V was cut back by 4 bases and J by 5 bases.